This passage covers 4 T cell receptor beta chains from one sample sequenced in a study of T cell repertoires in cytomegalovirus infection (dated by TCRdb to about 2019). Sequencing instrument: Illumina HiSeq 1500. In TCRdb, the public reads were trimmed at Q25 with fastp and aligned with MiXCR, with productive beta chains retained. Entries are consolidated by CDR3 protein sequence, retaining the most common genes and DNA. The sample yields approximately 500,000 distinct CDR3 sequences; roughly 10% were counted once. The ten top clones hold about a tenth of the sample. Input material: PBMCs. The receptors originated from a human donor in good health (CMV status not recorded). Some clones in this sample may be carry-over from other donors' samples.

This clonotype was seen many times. The CDR3 here is CASSYSMGVSEAFF. The CDR3 coding sequence is TGTGCCAGCAGTTACTCGATGGGGGTCTCTGAAGCTTTCTTT. This sequence joins TRBV6-5 and TRBJ1-1; perhaps TRBD1 as D (5 bases). The CDR3 has 14 residues. V was shortened by 0 bases and J by 6 bases, with 11 bases between the two germline ends. Germline lookup yields CDR1 MNHEY and CDR2 SVGAGI.

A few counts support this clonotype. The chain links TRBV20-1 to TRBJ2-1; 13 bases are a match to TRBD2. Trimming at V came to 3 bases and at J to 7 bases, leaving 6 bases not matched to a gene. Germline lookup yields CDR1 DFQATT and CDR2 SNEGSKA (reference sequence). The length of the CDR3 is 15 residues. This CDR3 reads CSASFTSGGANEQFF. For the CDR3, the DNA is TGCAGTGCTAGCTTCACTAGCGGGGGGGCTAATGAGCAGTTCTTC.

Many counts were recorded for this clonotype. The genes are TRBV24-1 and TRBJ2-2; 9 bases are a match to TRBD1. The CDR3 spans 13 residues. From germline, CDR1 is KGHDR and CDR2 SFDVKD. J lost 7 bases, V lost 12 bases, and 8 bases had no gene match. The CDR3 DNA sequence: TGTGCCGTTTCCGGGACAGGGTTCGGGGAGCTGTTTTTT. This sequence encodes CAVSGTGFGELFF.

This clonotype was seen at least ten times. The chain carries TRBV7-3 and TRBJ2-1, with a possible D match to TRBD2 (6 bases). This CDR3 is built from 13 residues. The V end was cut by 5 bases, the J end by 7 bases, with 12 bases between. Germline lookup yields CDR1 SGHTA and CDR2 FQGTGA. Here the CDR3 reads CASSAFGGNEQFF. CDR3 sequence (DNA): TGTGCCAGCAGCGCCTTCGGGGGTAATGAGCAGTTCTTC.